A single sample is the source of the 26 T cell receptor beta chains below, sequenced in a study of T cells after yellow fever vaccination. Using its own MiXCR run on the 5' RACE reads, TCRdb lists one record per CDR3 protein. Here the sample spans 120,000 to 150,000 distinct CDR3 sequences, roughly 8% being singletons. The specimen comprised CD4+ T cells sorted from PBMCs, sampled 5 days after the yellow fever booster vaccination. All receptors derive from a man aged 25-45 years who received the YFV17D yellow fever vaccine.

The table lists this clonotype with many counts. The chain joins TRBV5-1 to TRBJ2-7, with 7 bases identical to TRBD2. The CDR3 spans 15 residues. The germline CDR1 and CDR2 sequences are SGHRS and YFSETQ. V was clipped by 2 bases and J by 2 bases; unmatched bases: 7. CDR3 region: CASSLSGIGAYEQYF. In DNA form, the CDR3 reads TGCGCCAGCAGCTTAAGCGGGATCGGGGCCTACGAGCAGTACTTC.

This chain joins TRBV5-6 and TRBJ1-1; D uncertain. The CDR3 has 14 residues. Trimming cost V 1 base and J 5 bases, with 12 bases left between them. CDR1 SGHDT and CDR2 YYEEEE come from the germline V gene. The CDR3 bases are TGTGCCAGCAGCTTGCAGACCGGGAAAACTGAAGCTTTCTTT. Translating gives CASSLQTGKTEAFF.

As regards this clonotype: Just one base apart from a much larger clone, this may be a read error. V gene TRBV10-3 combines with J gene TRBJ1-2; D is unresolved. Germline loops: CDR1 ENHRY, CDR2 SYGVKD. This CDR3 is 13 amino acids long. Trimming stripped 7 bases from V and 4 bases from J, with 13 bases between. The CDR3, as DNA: TGTGCCATCACTCGAGAAGGTAGCTATGGCTACACCTTC. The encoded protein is CAITREGSYGYTF.

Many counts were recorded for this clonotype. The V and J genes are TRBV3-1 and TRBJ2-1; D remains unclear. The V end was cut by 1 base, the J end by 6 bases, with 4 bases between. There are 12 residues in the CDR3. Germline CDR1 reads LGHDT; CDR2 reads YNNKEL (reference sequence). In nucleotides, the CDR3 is TGTGCCAGCAGCCAAGTTCTCAATGAGCAGTTCTTC. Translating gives CASSQVLNEQFF.

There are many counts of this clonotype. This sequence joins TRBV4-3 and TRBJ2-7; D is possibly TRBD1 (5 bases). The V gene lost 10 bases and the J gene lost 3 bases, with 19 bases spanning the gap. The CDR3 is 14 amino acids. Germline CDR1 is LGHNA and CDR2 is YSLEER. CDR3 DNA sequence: TGCGCCATTCCGCCCCTTTTACAGGACTACGAGCAGTACTTC. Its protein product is CAIPPLLQDYEQYF.

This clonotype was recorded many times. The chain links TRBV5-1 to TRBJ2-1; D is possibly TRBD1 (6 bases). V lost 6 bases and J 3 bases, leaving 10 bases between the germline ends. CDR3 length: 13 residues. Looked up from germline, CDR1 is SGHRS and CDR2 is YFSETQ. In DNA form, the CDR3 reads TGCGCCAGCAAAGGGGACAACTACAATGAGCAGTTCTTC. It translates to CASKGDNYNEQFF. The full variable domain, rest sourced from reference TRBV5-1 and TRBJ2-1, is KAGVTQTPRYLIKTRGQQVTLSCSPISGHRSVSWYQQTPGQGLQFLFEYFSETQRNKGNFPGRFSGRQFSNSRSEMNVSTLELGDSALYLCASKGDNYNEQFFGPGTRLTVL.

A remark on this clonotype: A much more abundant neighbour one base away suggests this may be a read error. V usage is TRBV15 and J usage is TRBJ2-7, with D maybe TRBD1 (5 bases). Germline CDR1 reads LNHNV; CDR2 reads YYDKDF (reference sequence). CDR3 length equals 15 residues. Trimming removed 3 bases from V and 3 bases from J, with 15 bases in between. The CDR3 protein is CATSSDRGHHYEQYF. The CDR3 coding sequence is TGTGCCACCAGCAGCGATCGCGGACATCACTACGAGCAGTACTTC. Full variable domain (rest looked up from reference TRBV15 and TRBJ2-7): DAMVIQNPRYQVTQFGKPVTLSCSQTLNHNVMYWYQQKSSQAPKLLFHYYDKDFNNEADTPDNFQSRRPNTSFCFLDIRSPGLGDTAMYLCATSSDRGHHYEQYFGPGTRLTVT.

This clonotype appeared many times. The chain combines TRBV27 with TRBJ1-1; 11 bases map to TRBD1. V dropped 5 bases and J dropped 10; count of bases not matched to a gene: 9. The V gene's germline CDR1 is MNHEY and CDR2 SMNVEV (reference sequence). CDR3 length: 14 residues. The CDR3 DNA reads TGTGCCAGCAGTAGAGGACAGGGGGCGCCGGGAGCTTTCTTT. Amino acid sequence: CASSRGQGAPGAFF.

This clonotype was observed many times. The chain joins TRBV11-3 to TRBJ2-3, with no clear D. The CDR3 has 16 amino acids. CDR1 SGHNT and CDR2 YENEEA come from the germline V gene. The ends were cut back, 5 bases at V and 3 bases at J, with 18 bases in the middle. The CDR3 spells CASSRTGGPPTDTQYF. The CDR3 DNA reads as TGTGCCAGCAGCCGAACGGGTGGGCCCCCAACAGATACGCAGTATTTT.

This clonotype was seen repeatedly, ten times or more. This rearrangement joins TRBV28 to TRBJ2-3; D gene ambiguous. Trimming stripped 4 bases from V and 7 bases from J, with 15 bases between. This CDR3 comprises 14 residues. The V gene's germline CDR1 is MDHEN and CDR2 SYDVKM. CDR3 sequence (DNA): TGTGCCAGCAGTTCTCAATCGTTTGGTAATACGCAGTATTTT. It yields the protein CASSSQSFGNTQYF.

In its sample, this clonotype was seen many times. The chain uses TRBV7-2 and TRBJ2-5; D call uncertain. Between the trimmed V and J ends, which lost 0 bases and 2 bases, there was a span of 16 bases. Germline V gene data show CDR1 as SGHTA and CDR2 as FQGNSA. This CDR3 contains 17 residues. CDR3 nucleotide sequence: TGTGCCAGCAGCTTAGCCGGTTTAGGGTTTACGCAAGAGACCCAGTACTTC. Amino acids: CASSLAGLGFTQETQYF. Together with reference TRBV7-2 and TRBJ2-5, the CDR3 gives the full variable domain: GAGVSQSPSNKVTEKGKDVELRCDPISGHTALYWYRQSLGQGLEFLIYFQGNSAPDKSGLPSDRFSAERTGGSVSTLTIQRTQQEDSAVYLCASSLAGLGFTQETQYFGPGTRLLVL.

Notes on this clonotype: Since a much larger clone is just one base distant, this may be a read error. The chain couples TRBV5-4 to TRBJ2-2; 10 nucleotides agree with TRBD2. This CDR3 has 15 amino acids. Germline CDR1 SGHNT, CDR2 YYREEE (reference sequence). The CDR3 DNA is TGTGCCAGCAGCTCGGGACTAGCGAACTCCGGGGAGCTGTTTTTT. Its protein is CASSSGLANSGELFF.

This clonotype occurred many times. CDR3 in amino acids: CASSGTGRRNQPQHF. The CDR3 region has the DNA TGTGCCAGCAGTGGGACAGGGCGGCGCAATCAGCCCCAGCATTTT. This sequence joins TRBV27 and TRBJ1-5, with 9 bases that match TRBD1. There are 15 residues in the CDR3. V was pared by 5 bases and J by 2 bases, with 4 bases of the junction left unmatched. CDR1 and CDR2 from the germline V gene are MNHEY and SMNVEV (reference sequence).

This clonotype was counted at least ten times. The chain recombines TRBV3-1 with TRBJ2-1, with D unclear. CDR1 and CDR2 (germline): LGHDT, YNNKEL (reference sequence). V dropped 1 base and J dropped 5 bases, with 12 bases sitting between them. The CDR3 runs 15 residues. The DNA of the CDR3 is TGTGCCAGCAGCCAAGGGGGTCGCAGCCACAATGAGCAGTTCTTC. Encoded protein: CASSQGGRSHNEQFF.

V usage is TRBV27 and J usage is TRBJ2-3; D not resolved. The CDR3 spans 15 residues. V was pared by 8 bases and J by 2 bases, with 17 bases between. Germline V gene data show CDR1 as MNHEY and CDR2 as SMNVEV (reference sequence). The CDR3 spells CASLSPGGHTDTQYF. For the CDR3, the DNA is TGTGCCAGCCTCTCTCCGGGCGGCCACACAGATACGCAGTATTTT.

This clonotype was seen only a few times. CDR3 amino acids: CAFCLGRTGVTGANVLTF. The CDR3 DNA reads as TGTGCCTTCTGTTTAGGACGCACAGGGGTAACTGGGGCCAACGTCCTGACTTTC. V gene TRBV12-3 or TRBV12-4 combines with J gene TRBJ2-6; TRBD1 matches 7 bases. CDR3 length: 18 residues. The trim removed 11 bases at V and 2 bases at J, leaving 18 bases unmatched.

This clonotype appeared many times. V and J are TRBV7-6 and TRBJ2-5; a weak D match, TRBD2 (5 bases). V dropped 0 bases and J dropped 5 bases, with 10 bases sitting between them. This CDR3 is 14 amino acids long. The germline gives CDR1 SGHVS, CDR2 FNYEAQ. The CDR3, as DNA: TGTGCCAGCAGCTTAGCGGGAGTGGGGGAGACCCAGTACTTC. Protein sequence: CASSLAGVGETQYF.

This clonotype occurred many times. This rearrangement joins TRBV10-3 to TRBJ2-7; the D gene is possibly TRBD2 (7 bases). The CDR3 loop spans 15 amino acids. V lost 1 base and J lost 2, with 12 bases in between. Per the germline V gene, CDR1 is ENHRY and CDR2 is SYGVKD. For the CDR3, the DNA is TGTGCCATCAGTGAGTGGGGGGGCAGGACCTACGAGCAGTACTTC. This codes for CAISEWGGRTYEQYF.

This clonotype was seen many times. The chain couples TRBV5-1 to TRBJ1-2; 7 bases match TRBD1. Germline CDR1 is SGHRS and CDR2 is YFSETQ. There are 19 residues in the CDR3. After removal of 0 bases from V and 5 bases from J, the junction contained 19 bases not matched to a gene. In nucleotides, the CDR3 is TGCGCCAGCAGCTTGGTCCCCATCGGGCAGGGGGTCGTTCTTTATGGCTACACCTTC. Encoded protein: CASSLVPIGQGVVLYGYTF.

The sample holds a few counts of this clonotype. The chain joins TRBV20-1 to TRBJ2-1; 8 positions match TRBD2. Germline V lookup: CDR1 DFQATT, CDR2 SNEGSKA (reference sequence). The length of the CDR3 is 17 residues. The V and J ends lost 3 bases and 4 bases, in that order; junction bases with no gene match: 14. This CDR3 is CSASLSKLTSGYNEQFF. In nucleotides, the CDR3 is TGCAGTGCTAGCCTCTCAAAGTTAACTAGCGGTTACAATGAGCAGTTCTTC.

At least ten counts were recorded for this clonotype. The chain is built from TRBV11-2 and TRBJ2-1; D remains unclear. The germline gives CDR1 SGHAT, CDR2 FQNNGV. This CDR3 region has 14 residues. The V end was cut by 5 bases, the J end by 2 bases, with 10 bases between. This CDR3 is CASSPDWTYNEQFF. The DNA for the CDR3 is TGTGCCAGCAGCCCCGACTGGACCTACAATGAGCAGTTCTTC.

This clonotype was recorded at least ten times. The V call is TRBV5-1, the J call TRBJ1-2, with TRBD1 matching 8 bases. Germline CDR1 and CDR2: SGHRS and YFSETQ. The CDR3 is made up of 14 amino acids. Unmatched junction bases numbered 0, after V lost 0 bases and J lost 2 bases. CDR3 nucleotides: TGCGCCAGCAGCTTGGGACAGGGGAACTATGGCTACACCTTC. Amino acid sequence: CASSLGQGNYGYTF.

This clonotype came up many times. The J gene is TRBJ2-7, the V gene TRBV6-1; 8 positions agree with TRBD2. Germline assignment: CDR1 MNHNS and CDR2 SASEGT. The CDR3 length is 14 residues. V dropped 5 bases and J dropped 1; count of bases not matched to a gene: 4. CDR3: CASSRSGSSYEQYF. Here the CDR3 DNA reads TGTGCCAGCAGTCGAAGCGGGAGTTCCTACGAGCAGTACTTC.

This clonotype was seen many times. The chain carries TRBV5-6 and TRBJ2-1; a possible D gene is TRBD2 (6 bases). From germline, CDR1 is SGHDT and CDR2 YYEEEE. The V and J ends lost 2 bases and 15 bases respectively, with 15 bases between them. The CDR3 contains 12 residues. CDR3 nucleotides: TGTGCCAGCAGCTTATACTTAAGCGGGTCGTTCTTC. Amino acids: CASSLYLSGSFF.

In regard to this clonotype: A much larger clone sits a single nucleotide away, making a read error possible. This chain's CDR3 is CTSSRDHNEQFF. The CDR3 region has the DNA TGTACCAGCAGTCGGGACCACAATGAGCAGTTCTTC. The genes are TRBV12-3 or TRBV12-4 and TRBJ2-1; D possibly uses TRBD1 or TRBD2 (5 bases each). The CDR3 has 12 residues.

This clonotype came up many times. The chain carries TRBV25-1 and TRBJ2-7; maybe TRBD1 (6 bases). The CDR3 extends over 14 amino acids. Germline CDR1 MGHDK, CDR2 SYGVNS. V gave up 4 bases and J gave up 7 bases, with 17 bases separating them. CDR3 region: CASSVRSGDREQYF. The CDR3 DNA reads TGTGCCAGCAGTGTACGATCAGGGGATCGGGAGCAGTACTTC.